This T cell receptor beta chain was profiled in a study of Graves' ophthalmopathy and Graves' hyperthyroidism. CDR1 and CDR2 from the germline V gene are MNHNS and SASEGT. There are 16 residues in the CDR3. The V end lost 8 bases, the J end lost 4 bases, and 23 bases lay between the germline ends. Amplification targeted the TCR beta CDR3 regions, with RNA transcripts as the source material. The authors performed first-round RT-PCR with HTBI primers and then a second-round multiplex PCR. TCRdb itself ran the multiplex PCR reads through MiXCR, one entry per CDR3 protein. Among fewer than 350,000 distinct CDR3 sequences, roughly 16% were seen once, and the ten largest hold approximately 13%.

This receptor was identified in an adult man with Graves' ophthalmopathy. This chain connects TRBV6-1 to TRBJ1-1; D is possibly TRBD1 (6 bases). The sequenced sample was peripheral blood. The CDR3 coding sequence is TGTGCCAGCCGCCCAAGCGATCAGGGACAAGCCACTGAAGCTTTCTTT. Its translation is CASRPSDQGQATEAFF.